The rows below give T cell receptor beta chains drawn from one sample of a study of spatial heterogeneity in lung cancer. In TCRdb, the 5' RACE reads were re-called with MiXCR into one record per CDR3 protein. The sample contains 30,000 to 45,000 distinct CDR3 sequences, 6.5% to 9% of which appear only once. The sequenced sample was PBMCs, obtained at surgery. Receptors originate from a male donor with early-stage non-small cell lung cancer. CDR3s include the opening cysteine and the closing phenylalanine or tryptophan. A D gene is named only where the DNA matches it firmly. Only some rows state a clone size, as once, few, many or a class for expanded clones.

TRBV4-1,many,TRBD2,TRBJ2-5,CASSQGSSGETQYF,TGCGCCAGCAGCCAAGGGTCTAGCGGAGAGACCCAGTACTTC
TRBV11-3,.,TRBD2,TRBJ2-5,CASSPGLAGVQETQYF,TGTGCCAGCAGCCCAGGACTAGCGGGAGTTCAGGAGACCCAGTACTTC
TRBV6-5,.,.,TRBJ1-1,CASSYSMGAGQNTEAFF,TGTGCCAGCAGTTACTCTATGGGCGCCGGACAGAACACTGAAGCTTTCTTT
TRBV12-3/TRBV12-4,.,.,TRBJ1-5,CASSYKPNQPQHF,TGTGCCAGCAGCTACAAACCGAATCAGCCCCAGCATTTT
TRBV6-2/TRBV6-3,many,.,TRBJ1-5,CASSYFSNQPQHF,TGTGCCAGCAGTTACTTTTCGAATCAGCCCCAGCATTTT
TRBV5-1,many,.,TRBJ2-3,CASSPLRGSTDTQYF,TGCGCCAGCAGCCCCCTCCGGGGATCCACAGATACGCAGTATTTT
TRBV5-4,.,TRBD1,TRBJ1-2,CASSSGQGDYGYTF,TGTGCCAGCAGCTCGGGACAGGGTGACTATGGCTACACCTTC
TRBV24-1,.,.,TRBJ2-5,CATSDGSTSQETQYF,TGTGCCACCAGTGATGGGTCGACATCCCAAGAGACCCAGTACTTC
TRBV27,many,.,TRBJ2-7,CASSPGLLKYEQYF,TGTGCCAGCAGTCCGGGACTTCTTAAATACGAGCAGTACTTC
TRBV12-3/TRBV12-4,many,.,TRBJ2-6,CASSHQRGAGGANVLTF,TGTGCCAGCAGCCATCAACGAGGAGCGGGTGGGGCCAACGTCCTGACTTTC
TRBV9,few,TRBD1,TRBJ1-1,CASSSRDRVTEAFF,TGTGCCAGCAGCTCCCGAGACAGGGTGACTGAAGCTTTCTTT
TRBV5-1,many,.,TRBJ1-1,CASSWGDNTEAFF,TGCGCCAGCAGTTGGGGGGACAACACTGAAGCTTTCTTT
TRBV7-9,few,.,TRBJ1-1,CASSIHRENTEAFF,TGTGCCAGCAGCATACACAGGGAGAATACTGAAGCTTTCTTT
TRBV12-5,many,TRBD2,TRBJ2-1,CASGLVLAGVVYNEQFF,TGTGCTAGTGGTTTGGTACTAGCGGGAGTTGTATACAATGAGCAGTTCTTC
TRBV20-1,many,.,TRBJ2-1,CSASRPSNNEQFF,TGCAGTGCTAGTAGACCGAGCAACAATGAGCAGTTCTTC
TRBV4-2,many,.,TRBJ2-2,CASSQDPEGTGELFF,TGTGCCAGCAGCCAAGATCCTGAGGGCACCGGGGAGCTGTTTTTT
TRBV7-7,many,TRBD1,TRBJ1-3,CASSSGTGGSGNTIYF,TGTGCTAGCAGCTCCGGGACAGGGGGCTCTGGAAACACCATATATTTT
TRBV6-4,.,.,TRBJ2-3,CASSDSGLSTDTQYF,TGTGCCAGCAGTGACTCTGGACTAAGCACAGATACGCAGTATTTT
TRBV7-2,.,.,TRBJ1-5,CASSPRVHSNQPQHF,TGTGCCAGCAGCCCGCGGGTCCATAGCAATCAGCCCCAGCATTTT
TRBV7-3,many,TRBD2,TRBJ2-7,CASSFSREGEQYF,TGTGCCAGCAGCTTCAGTAGGGAGGGCGAGCAGTACTTC
TRBV7-2,many,TRBD2,TRBJ2-2,CASSLGKLAGKTGELFF,TGTGCCAGCAGCTTAGGAAAACTAGCGGGAAAGACCGGGGAGCTGTTTTTT
TRBV19,many,TRBD2,TRBJ2-3,CASKGLGADTQYF,TGTGCCAGTAAGGGACTAGGCGCAGATACGCAGTATTTT
TRBV5-5,few,TRBD1,TRBJ1-3,CASSSSQGLGNTIYF,TGTGCCAGCAGTTCTTCACAGGGGCTTGGAAACACCATATATTTT
TRBV7-2,.,TRBD1,TRBJ1-2,CASSLDAGQNYGYTF,TGTGCCAGCAGCTTAGACGCGGGACAGAACTATGGCTACACCTTC
TRBV7-8,many,TRBD1,TRBJ1-5,CASSLRDRASWQPQHF,TGTGCCAGCAGCCTCCGGGACAGGGCCTCCTGGCAGCCCCAGCATTTT
TRBV6-5,.,TRBD2,TRBJ2-1,CASSYLWGGRTSYNEQFF,TGTGCCAGCAGTTACTTATGGGGCGGGAGGACGTCCTACAATGAGCAGTTCTTC
TRBV24-1,many,TRBD2,TRBJ2-1,CATSGPGRDYNEQFF,TGTGCCACCAGTGGACCCGGGAGGGACTACAATGAGCAGTTCTTC
TRBV14,many,TRBD1,TRBJ1-1,CASSLRGQGGTEAFF,TGTGCCAGCAGCCTGAGGGGCCAGGGGGGCACTGAAGCTTTCTTT